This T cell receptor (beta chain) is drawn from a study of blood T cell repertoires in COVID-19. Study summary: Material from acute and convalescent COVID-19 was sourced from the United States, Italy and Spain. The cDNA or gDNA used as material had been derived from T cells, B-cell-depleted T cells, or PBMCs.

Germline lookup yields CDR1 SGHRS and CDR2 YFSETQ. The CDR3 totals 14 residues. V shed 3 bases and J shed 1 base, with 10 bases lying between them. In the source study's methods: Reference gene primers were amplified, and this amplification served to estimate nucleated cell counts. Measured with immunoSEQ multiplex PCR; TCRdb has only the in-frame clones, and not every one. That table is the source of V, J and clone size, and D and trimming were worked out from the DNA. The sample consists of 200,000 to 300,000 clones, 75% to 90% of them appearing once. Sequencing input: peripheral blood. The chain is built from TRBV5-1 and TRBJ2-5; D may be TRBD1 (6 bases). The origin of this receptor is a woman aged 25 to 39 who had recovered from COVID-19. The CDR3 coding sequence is TGCGCCAGCAGCTCAACAGGGATCCAAGAGACCCAGTACTTC. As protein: CASSSTGIQETQYF.